This is a list of T cell receptor beta chains from one sample in a study of T cell repertoires in ileal Crohn's disease. This table comes from immunoSEQ multiplex PCR, and its TCRdb copy is limited to in-frame clones, with some not included. This sample yields over 350 clones, of which 85% to 90% are seen a single time; approximately 3.7% belongs to the top ten. The specimen sequenced was ileal tissue. These TCRs come from an adult with Crohn's disease. Each CDR3 is given with its conserved first and last residue. D genes are given only for firm matches. Clone size is given for some rows only: seen once, a few or many times, or a class if the clone is expanded.

CDR3nt | CDR3aa | j_gene | abundance | d_gene | v_gene
TGCAGGCGGGGAACGAACACTGAAGCTTTCTTT | CRRGTNTEAFF | TRBJ1-1 | few | NA | TRBV20-1
TGTGCCAGCAGTACGGGACTAGCCTTAGAGCAGTACTTC | CASSTGLALEQYF | TRBJ2-7 | NA | TRBD2 | TRBV5-4
TGTGCCAGCAGCCCCGGGTCGGGGGGCGGGAATCAGCCCCAGCATTTT | CASSPGSGGGNQPQHF | TRBJ1-5 | NA | NA | TRBV7-6
TGTGCCAGTACCCAATCGGTACAGGTCAACTATGGCTACACCTTC | CASTQSVQVNYGYTF | TRBJ1-2 | NA | NA | TRBV19
TGTGCCAGCAGCTTAGGCCCTACCAGCGGTGGCTACACCTTC | CASSLGPTSGGYTF | TRBJ1-2 | once | NA | TRBV7-9
TGTGCCAGCAGCATCCGTGCGACTGAAGCTTTCTTT | CASSIRATEAFF | TRBJ1-1 | NA | NA | TRBV11-1
TGCGCCAGCAGCTTGGACAGGGGCACTGAAGCTTTCTTT | CASSLDRGTEAFF | TRBJ1-1 | NA | TRBD1 | TRBV5-1
TGTGCCAGCAGTCCACTAGCGGGGGTGAACGAGCAGTACTTC | CASSPLAGVNEQYF | TRBJ2-7 | NA | TRBD2 | TRBV6-6
TGTGCCAGCAGCCTACCTAGCGGGGGGATTACAGATACGCAGTATTTT | CASSLPSGGITDTQYF | TRBJ2-3 | NA | TRBD2 | TRBV5-5
TGTGCCAGCAGCTTACTCGGACAGGGCCGGGATGGCTACACCTTC | CASSLLGQGRDGYTF | TRBJ1-2 | once | TRBD1 | TRBV5-6
TGTGCCAGCAACTGGGGGGTCTCACACAATGAGCAGTTCTTC | CASNWGVSHNEQFF | TRBJ2-1 | NA | NA | TRBV2
TGTGCCAGCAGTGTATTGGAGGGGAATGAGCAGTTCTTC | CASSVLEGNEQFF | TRBJ2-1 | once | NA | TRBV2
TGCGCCAGCAGTGACCCGGGACAGGGCGCCTCCTACGAGCAGTACTTC | CASSDPGQGASYEQYF | TRBJ2-7 | NA | TRBD1 | TRBV10-1
TGTGCCAGCAGCTTCGGACGGGGTGGAAACACCATATATTTT | CASSFGRGGNTIYF | TRBJ1-3 | few | NA | TRBV13
TGTGCCAGCAGTGGAGCCGGGACTAGCGGGGGTACGCAGTATTTT | CASSGAGTSGGTQYF | TRBJ2-3 | NA | TRBD2 | TRBV2
TGTGCCAGCAGTGAAGCCGGGACAGGGGGCTTGGAGACCCAGTACTTC | CASSEAGTGGLETQYF | TRBJ2-5 | NA | TRBD1 | TRBV6-4
TGTGCCAGCACCACTCATGGGGCTTCCTCCACAGATACGCAGTATTTT | CASTTHGASSTDTQYF | TRBJ2-3 | NA | NA | TRBV5-5
TGTGCCACCACAGGGGAGACAGATACGCAGTATTTT | CATTGETDTQYF | TRBJ2-3 | NA | TRBD1 | TRBV19
TGTGCCAGCCGGGGGGGCCAAGAGACCCAGTACTTC | CASRGGQETQYF | TRBJ2-5 | NA | TRBD2 | TRBV2
TGTGCCAGCAGTGCCTCCAAGGACAGGGTAGGGGATAGCAATCAGCCCCAGCATTTT | CASSASKDRVGDSNQPQHF | TRBJ1-5 | NA | TRBD1 | TRBV2
TGTGCCAGCAGCCTAGAAACAAGACTTCGCCACTTCACAGATACGCAGTATTTT | CASSLETRLRHFTDTQYF | TRBJ2-3 | NA | NA | TRBV4-2
TGTGCCAGTACCCCTTCGGGGGCTAGCGGGGCAGATACGCAGTATTTT | CASTPSGASGADTQYF | TRBJ2-3 | NA | TRBD2 | TRBV19
TGTGCCTGGAGTGTATTACGGTCAGGCCCCCAAGAGACCCAGTACTTC | CAWSVLRSGPQETQYF | TRBJ2-5 | NA | NA | TRBV30
TGTGCCAGCAGGCGAGCGGGGAATGCGAACACCGGGGAGCTGTTTTTT | CASRRAGNANTGELFF | TRBJ2-2 | NA | TRBD2 | TRBV2
TGCAGCGTTGAAGATCAGCGGACAGGGGGGGTAAATGAGCAGTTCTTC | CSVEDQRTGGVNEQFF | TRBJ2-1 | NA | TRBD1 | TRBV29-1
TGCGCCAGCACGGTGAACCAACTACCCGATGAGCAGTTCTTC | CASTVNQLPDEQFF | TRBJ2-1 | NA | NA | TRBV10-2
TGTGCCAGCAGTTTTGCTGCCGGGGCCTACGAGCAGTACTTC | CASSFAAGAYEQYF | TRBJ2-7 | NA | NA | TRBV28
TGTGCCAGCAGCTATTACACCGACAGCTCCTACGAGCAGTACTTC | CASSYYTDSSYEQYF | TRBJ2-7 | few | NA | TRBV11-2
TGTGCCATCAGTCGGGACAGCAACAAAAACATTCAGTACTTC | CAISRDSNKNIQYF | TRBJ2-4 | NA | TRBD1 | TRBV10-3
TGCGCCAGCAGTACGAGCGTGGACAGGGGGTTAGATACGCAGTATTTT | CASSTSVDRGLDTQYF | TRBJ2-3 | NA | TRBD1 | TRBV5-1
TGCAGCGTGGGGGACAGATACACAGATACGCAGTATTTT | CSVGDRYTDTQYF | TRBJ2-3 | once | TRBD1 | TRBV29-1
TGCGCCAGCAGCTTCGCGGGTAGCGGGGTGTCCTACGAGCAGTACTTC | CASSFAGSGVSYEQYF | TRBJ2-7 | NA | TRBD2 | TRBV5-1
TGTGCCAGCAGCTTAGTACAGGGGGCGTATGGCTACACCTTC | CASSLVQGAYGYTF | TRBJ1-2 | few | TRBD1 | TRBV11-2
TGTGCCAGTAGTATAGACTTTGGGACAGGGGATAACTATGGCTACACCTTC | CASSIDFGTGDNYGYTF | TRBJ1-2 | NA | TRBD1 | TRBV19
TGTGCCAGCAGCGCGGAGGGGCTGGGCTATGGCTACACCTTC | CASSAEGLGYGYTF | TRBJ1-2 | NA | NA | TRBV5-4
TGTGCCAGCAGGCCTACCCATTATAGCAATCAGCCCCAGCATTTT | CASRPTHYSNQPQHF | TRBJ1-5 | NA | NA | TRBV28
TGTGCCAGCAGCTTAGTGCGTCGGGGGGGCATGGATACGCAGTATTTT | CASSLVRRGGMDTQYF | TRBJ2-3 | NA | TRBD2 | TRBV5-6
TGTGCCAGCAGCCAAGATTTCGGAACAGGGTCTTATGGCTACACCTTC | CASSQDFGTGSYGYTF | TRBJ1-2 | NA | NA | TRBV4-2
TGTGCCAGCAGTTTACGGACAGGGGGTTCCTACGAGCAGTACTTC | CASSLRTGGSYEQYF | TRBJ2-7 | NA | TRBD1 | TRBV27
TGCGCCAGCAGCCCCAGGGTGTACCAAGAGACCCAGTACTTC | CASSPRVYQETQYF | TRBJ2-5 | NA | NA | TRBV4-3
TGCGCCAGCAGTGAAGGGGATGCTTATTCTAATGAAAAACTGTTTTTT | CASSEGDAYSNEKLFF | TRBJ1-4 | NA | NA | TRBV10-1
TGCGCCAGCACGATAGACAGGAGAACCCAAGAGACCCAGTACTTC | CASTIDRRTQETQYF | TRBJ2-5 | NA | NA | TRBV10-2
TGTGCCAGCAGCTTAGTGCACGACAGAATTAATTGGCACACCGGGGAGCTGTTTTTT | CASSLVHDRINWHTGELFF | TRBJ2-2 | NA | NA | TRBV13
TGTGCCAGCAGTGAACGTGGGACAGGCAGCACAGATACGCAGTATTTT | CASSERGTGSTDTQYF | TRBJ2-3 | few | TRBD1 | TRBV6-1
TGCGCCAGCAGCCAAGTCGGACAAGCTCGTCACCGCCGCGGAAAACTGTTTTTT | CASSQVGQARHRRGKLFF | TRBJ1-4 | NA | NA | TRBV4-1
TGTGCCAGCAGCGAGACAGGGGGGATCTACAATGAGCAGTTCTTC | CASSETGGIYNEQFF | TRBJ2-1 | NA | TRBD1 | TRBV28
TGTGCCAGCAGCTTAGCACCGGACAGGGTACGGGCCGGGGAGCTGTTTTTT | CASSLAPDRVRAGELFF | TRBJ2-2 | NA | TRBD1 | TRBV7-2
TGTGCCAGCAGCTTGGGGACAGGCGCCACTAATGAAAAACTGTTTTTT | CASSLGTGATNEKLFF | TRBJ1-4 | NA | TRBD1 | TRBV5-5
TGTGCCAGCCTAGCTAGTCTAGCCAAAAACATTCAGTACTTC | CASLASLAKNIQYF | TRBJ2-4 | NA | NA | TRBV6-6
TGTGCCAGCAGCCCCGGGACTAGCGGTAGCACAGATACGCAGTATTTT | CASSPGTSGSTDTQYF | TRBJ2-3 | NA | TRBD2 | TRBV5-4
TGCGCCAGCAGCTCTGGCCTGGTCCCCGGGGAGCTGTTTTTT | CASSSGLVPGELFF | TRBJ2-2 | NA | NA | TRBV5-1